The 5 T cell receptor beta chains given below trace back to one sample, sequenced in a study of T-cell memory formation after mild COVID-19 (dated by TCRdb to the early 2020s). To prepare the library, 5' RACE was applied. Data came from an Illumina NovaSeq 6000. TCRdb cleaned the public reads at Q25 with fastp, built clones with MiXCR and kept in-frame beta chains. CDR3 protein sequences are deduplicated, and each keeps its most common genes and DNA. The sample profile shows about 390,000 distinct CDR3 sequences; 15% to 20% of them were found once. Of the sample, about 22% falls within the top ten clones. The sample consisted of PBMCs or a T cell subset sorted from them (not recorded which). The receptor source for this set is a man aged 18-30 years who had mild COVID-19 (a few samples of this study predate the infection). The sample titles of this study are shuffled in the database, so cell type and time point are left out; the donor was told from shared clones.

V usage is TRBV7-8 and J usage is TRBJ1-6; 7 bases fit TRBD1. There are 17 residues in the CDR3. After removal of 0 bases from V and 8 bases from J, the junction contained 10 bases not matched to a gene. CDR1 is SGHVS and CDR2 is FQNEAQ in the germline V gene. CDR3 residues: CASSLAPRQGLDSPLHF. In DNA, the CDR3 is TGTGCCAGCAGCTTAGCGCCCCGACAGGGTCTGGATTCACCCCTCCACTTT.

In this sample, this clonotype turned up a few times. J is TRBJ2-3 and V is TRBV15; unclear D gene. This CDR3 has 18 residues. V was pared by 4 bases and J by 2 bases, with 22 bases between. Germline assignment: CDR1 LNHNV and CDR2 YYDKDF (reference sequence). The CDR3 DNA follows: TGTGCCACCAGCACCCGTAACCCGGGCACGCTTGACACAGATACGCAGTATTTT. Protein sequence: CATSTRNPGTLDTDTQYF. The variable domain in full, with the rest retrieved from reference TRBV15 and TRBJ2-3, is DAMVIQNPRYQVTQFGKPVTLSCSQTLNHNVMYWYQQKSSQAPKLLFHYYDKDFNNEADTPDNFQSRRPNTSFCFLDIRSPGLGDTAMYLCATSTRNPGTLDTDTQYFGPGTRLTVL.

The chain has TRBV18 and TRBJ2-7; the D gene is possibly TRBD1 (6 bases). V dropped 5 bases and J dropped 2 bases, with 10 bases sitting between them. The CDR3 consists of 13 residues. CDR1 KGHSH and CDR2 LQKENI come from the germline V gene. CDR3: CASSGQGPYEQYF. The CDR3 coding sequence is TGTGCCAGCTCAGGGCAGGGGCCCTACGAGCAGTACTTC.

The J gene is TRBJ1-5, the V gene TRBV29-1; 8 bases map to TRBD1. This CDR3 is built from 19 residues. V lost 2 bases and J lost 0; bases outside the gene matches: 15. Germline CDR1 is SQVTM and CDR2 is ANQGSEA. The CDR3: CSVERTGWLRQYSNQPQHF. CDR3 nucleotide sequence: TGCAGCGTTGAAAGGACAGGGTGGTTGAGGCAGTATAGCAATCAGCCCCAGCATTTT.

The genes are TRBV4-1 and TRBJ2-5; 12 bases are a match to TRBD1. The V segment lost 4 bases and the J segment 1 base; nucleotides outside the gene matches: 13. This CDR3 region has 19 residues. Per the germline V gene, CDR1 is MGHRA and CDR2 is YSYEKL. For the CDR3, the DNA is TGCGCCAGCAGCCGGGGGACAGGGGGCTCCCGGCGATTCCAAGAGACCCAGTACTTC. The encoded protein is CASSRGTGGSRRFQETQYF.